This TCR beta chain stems from a study of blood T cell repertoires in COVID-19 (dated by TCRdb to between 2020 and 2021). As for the study more broadly: The collaborator samples originated in the United States, Italy and Spain and spanned the acute and convalescent phases of COVID-19. A de-identified subject ID, COVID-19 status, age in years and sex were almost always included in the sample metadata. Subjects who had been exposed to COVID-19, were actively infected with it, or had recovered from it provided the deeply sampled blood TCRbeta repertoires that made up the dataset. The material from the prospective study consisted of cDNA or gDNA derived from T cells, B-cell-depleted T cells, or PBMCs. Where available, HLA class I and class II types were taken from metadata supplied by the sample provider and were not determined by assay-based typing. The samples were drawn from two sources: the first 160 participants of the ongoing ImmuneRACE study, and 950 to 1,500 subjects contributed by 6 global collaborators. A freely available public database, intended as a resource for researchers studying the immune response to SARS-CoV-2, is where the repertoires were released.

Whole blood was collected in K2EDTA tubes by collaborating institutions according to the institutions' own protocols. For TCRbeta analysis, collaborator samples were shipped as frozen whole blood, as isolated PBMCs, or as DNA extracted from either sample type. Points on this clone: It has no known antigen specificity. The input lacks base qualities; no much larger clone sits a single base away.

Here is what the overall study found, with its caveats: The quantity of clinical and demographic metadata differed by source and by participant and was supplied without curation.

Based on the germline V gene, the CDR1 and CDR2 sequences are SGHVS and FNYEAQ. Deletion took 5 bases off V and 7 bases off J, with a span of 21 bases between the germline ends. From its cysteine to its phenylalanine, the CDR3 spans 16 amino acids. Kept here is only the CDR3 DNA, which spans 48 bases and is read in frame from base 1. TCRbeta CDR3 regions were amplified from genomic DNA using the immunoSEQ Assay, a bias-controlled multiplex PCR. Per the authors' processing: Within the assay, amplification of reference gene primers was used to estimate how many nucleated cells each sample contained. To quantify the absolute abundance of each unique TCRbeta CDR3 rearrangement, sequence reads were collapsed and filtered. Productive Simpson clonality was computed per sample as the square root of Simpson's diversity index over productive rearrangements. TCRdb carries this immuneACCESS record with in-frame sequences only. Its versions omit some clonotypes, under half of them owing to an unresolved V gene in the studies checked, with the rest unexplained. The DNA was the basis for D and trimming; V, J and clone size are from that table. The sample table lists approximately 86,000 clones, approximately 80% of them with a count of one. 3.4% of the sample comes from the top ten.

The receptor was isolated from a man aged 45-60 years with acute or convalescent COVID-19. Sequencing was done on a sample of peripheral blood. The chain is encoded by TRBV7-6 joined to TRBJ1-5; TRBD1 could be the D gene, as 6 bases match. Read as DNA, the sequence is TGTGCCAGCAGCCAACTTGAACAGGGATTAGGGCAGCCCCAGCATTTT. Translated, this gives CASSQLEQGLGQPQHF.